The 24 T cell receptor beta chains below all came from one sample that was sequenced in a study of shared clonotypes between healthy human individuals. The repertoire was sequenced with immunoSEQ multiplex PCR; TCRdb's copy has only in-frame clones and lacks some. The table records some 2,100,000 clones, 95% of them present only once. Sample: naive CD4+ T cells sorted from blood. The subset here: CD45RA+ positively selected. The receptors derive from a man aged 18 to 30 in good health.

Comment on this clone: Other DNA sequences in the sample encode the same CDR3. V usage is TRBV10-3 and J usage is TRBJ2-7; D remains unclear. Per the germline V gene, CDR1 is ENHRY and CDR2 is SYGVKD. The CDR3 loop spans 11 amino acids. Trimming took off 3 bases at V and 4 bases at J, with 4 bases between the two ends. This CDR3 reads CAISDLYEQYF. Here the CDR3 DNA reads TGTGCCATCAGTGATTTATACGAGCAGTACTTC.

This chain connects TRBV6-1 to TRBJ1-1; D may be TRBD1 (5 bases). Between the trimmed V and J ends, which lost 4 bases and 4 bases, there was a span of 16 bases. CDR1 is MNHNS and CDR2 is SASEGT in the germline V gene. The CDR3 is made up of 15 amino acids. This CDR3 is CASSGYQGGFTEAFF. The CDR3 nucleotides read TGTGCCAGCAGTGGATATCAGGGAGGATTCACTGAAGCTTTCTTT.

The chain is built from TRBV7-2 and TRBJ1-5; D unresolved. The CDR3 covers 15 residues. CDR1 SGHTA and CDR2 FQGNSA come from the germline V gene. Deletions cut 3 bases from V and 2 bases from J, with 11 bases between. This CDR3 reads CASSLVAKGNQPQHF. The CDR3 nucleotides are TGTGCCAGCAGCTTGGTGGCTAAGGGCAATCAGCCCCAGCATTTT. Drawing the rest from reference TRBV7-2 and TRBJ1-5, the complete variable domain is GAGVSQSPSNKVTEKGKDVELRCDPISGHTALYWYRQSLGQGLEFLIYFQGNSAPDKSGLPSDRFSAERTGGSVSTLTIQRTQQEDSAVYLCASSLVAKGNQPQHFGDGTRLSIL.

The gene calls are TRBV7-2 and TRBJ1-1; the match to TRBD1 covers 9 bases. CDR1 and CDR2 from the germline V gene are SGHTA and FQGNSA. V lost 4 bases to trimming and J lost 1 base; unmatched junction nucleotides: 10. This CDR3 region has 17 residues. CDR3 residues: CASSSDIRQGGNTEAFF. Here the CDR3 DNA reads TGTGCCAGCAGCTCGGATATACGACAGGGGGGGAACACTGAAGCTTTCTTT.

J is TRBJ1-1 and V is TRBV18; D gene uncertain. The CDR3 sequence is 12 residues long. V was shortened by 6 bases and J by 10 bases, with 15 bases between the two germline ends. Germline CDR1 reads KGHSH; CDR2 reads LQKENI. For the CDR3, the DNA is TGTGCCAGCTCGTACAAAGGAGATCGAGCTTTCTTT. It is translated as CASSYKGDRAFF.

CDR3 protein: CASNNRAGNTIYF. The CDR3 DNA reads TGTGCCAGCAATAACAGGGCCGGAAACACCATATATTTT. The rearrangement links TRBV11-2 to TRBJ1-3; possibly TRBD1 for D (6 bases). CDR1 SGHAT and CDR2 FQNNGV come from the germline V gene. The CDR3 runs to 13 residues. V shed 7 bases and J shed 4 bases, with 11 bases lying between them.

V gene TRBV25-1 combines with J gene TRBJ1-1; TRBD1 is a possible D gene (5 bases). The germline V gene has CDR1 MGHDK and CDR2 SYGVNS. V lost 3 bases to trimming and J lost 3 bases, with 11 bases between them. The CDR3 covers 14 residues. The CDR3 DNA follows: TGTGCCAGCAGTGACACGGGGCCTTACACTGAAGCTTTCTTT. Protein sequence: CASSDTGPYTEAFF.

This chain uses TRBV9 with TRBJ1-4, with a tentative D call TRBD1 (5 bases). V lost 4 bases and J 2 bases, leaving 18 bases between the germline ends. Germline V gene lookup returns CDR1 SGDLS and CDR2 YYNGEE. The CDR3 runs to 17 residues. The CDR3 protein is CASSPGSRLPTNEKLFF. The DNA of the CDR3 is TGTGCCAGCAGCCCAGGGTCCCGACTTCCCACTAATGAAAAACTGTTTTTT.

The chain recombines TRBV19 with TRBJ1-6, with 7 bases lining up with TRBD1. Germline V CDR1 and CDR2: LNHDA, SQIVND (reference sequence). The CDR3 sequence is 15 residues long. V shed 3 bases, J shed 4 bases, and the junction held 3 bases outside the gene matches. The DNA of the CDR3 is TGTGCCAGTAGTATTAAGGGACAGTATAATTCACCCCTCCACTTT. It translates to CASSIKGQYNSPLHF. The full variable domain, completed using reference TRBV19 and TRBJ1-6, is DGGITQSPKYLFRKEGQNVTLSCEQNLNHDAMYWYRQDPGQGLRLIYYSQIVNDFQKGDIAEGYSVSREKKESFPLTVTSAQKNPTAFYLCASSIKGQYNSPLHFGNGTRLTVT.

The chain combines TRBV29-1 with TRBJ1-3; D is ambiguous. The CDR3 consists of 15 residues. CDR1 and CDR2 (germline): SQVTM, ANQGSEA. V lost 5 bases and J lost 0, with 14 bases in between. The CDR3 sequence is CSVRETQSSGNTIYF. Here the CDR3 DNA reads TGCAGCGTTAGGGAGACGCAGAGCTCTGGAAACACCATATATTTT. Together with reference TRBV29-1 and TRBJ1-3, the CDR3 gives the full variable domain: SAVISQKPSRDICQRGTSLTIQCQVDSQVTMMFWYRQQPGQSLTLIATANQGSEATYESGFVIDKFPISRPNLTFSTLTVSNMSPEDSSIYLCSVRETQSSGNTIYFGEGSWLTVV.

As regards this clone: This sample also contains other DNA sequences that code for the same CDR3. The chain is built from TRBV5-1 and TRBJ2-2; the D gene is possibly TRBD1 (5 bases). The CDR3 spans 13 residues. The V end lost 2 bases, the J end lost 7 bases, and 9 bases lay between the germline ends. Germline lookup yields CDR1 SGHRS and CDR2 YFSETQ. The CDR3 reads CASSFRGSGELFF. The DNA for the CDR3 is TGCGCCAGCAGCTTTAGGGGAAGCGGGGAGCTGTTTTTT.

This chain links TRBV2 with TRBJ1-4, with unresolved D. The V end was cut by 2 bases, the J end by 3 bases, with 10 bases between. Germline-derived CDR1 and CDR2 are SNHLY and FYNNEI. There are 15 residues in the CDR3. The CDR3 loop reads CASSERTASNEKLFF. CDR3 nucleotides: TGTGCCAGCAGTGAAAGGACTGCATCTAATGAAAAACTGTTTTTT.

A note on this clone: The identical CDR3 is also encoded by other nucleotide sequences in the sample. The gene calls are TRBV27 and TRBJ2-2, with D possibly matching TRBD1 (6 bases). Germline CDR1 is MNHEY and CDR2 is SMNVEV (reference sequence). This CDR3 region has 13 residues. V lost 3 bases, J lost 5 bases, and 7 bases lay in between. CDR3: CASSLRGTGELFF. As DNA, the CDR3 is TGTGCCAGCAGTTTGAGGGGGACCGGGGAGCTGTTTTTT.

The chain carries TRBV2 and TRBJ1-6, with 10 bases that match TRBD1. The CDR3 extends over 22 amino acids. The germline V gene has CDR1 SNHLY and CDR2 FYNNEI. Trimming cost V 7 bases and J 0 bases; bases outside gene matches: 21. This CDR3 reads CASNEAKKRDRGSPSYNSPLHF. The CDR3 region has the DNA TGTGCCAGCAATGAGGCGAAAAAGAGGGACAGGGGTTCTCCCTCCTATAATTCACCCCTCCACTTT.

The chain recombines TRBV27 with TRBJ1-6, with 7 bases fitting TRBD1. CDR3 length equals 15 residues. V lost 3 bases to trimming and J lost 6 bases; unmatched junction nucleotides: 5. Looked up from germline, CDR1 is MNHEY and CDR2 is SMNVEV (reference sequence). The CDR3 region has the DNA TGTGCCAGCAGTTTGGTAGGGACAGTTAATTCACCCCTCCACTTT. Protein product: CASSLVGTVNSPLHF.

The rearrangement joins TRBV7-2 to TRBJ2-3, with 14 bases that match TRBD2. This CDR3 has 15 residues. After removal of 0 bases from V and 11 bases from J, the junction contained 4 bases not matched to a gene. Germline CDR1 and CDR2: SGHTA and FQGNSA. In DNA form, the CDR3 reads TGTGCCAGCAGCTTAGCGGGACTAGCGGGAGTTAAGCAGTATTTT. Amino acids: CASSLAGLAGVKQYF. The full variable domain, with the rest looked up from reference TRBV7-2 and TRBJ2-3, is GAGVSQSPSNKVTEKGKDVELRCDPISGHTALYWYRQSLGQGLEFLIYFQGNSAPDKSGLPSDRFSAERTGGSVSTLTIQRTQQEDSAVYLCASSLAGLAGVKQYFGPGTRLTVL.

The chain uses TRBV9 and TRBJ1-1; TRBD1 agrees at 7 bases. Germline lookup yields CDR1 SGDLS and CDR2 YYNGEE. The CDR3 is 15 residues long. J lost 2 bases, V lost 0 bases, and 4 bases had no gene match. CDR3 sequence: CASSVEGTANTEAFF. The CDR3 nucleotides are TGTGCCAGCAGCGTAGAAGGGACAGCAAACACTGAAGCTTTCTTT.

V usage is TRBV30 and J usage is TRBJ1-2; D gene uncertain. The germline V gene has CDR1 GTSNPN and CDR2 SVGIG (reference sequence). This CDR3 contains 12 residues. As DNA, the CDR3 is TGTGCGGAATCTCAGGATTCCTATGGCTACACCTTC. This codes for CAESQDSYGYTF.

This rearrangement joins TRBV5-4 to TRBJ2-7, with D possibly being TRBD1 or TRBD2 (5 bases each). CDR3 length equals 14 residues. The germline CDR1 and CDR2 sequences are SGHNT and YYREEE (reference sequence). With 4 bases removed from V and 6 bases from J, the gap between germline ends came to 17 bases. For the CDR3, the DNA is TGTGCCAGCAGCATCCGGGACCTCGGCTCCGAGCAGTACTTC. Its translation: CASSIRDLGSEQYF.

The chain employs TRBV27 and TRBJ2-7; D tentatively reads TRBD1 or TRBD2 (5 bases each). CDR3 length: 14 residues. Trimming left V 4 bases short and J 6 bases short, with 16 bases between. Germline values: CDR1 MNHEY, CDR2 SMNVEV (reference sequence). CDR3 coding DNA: TGTGCCAGCAGTTGGACATTCGTGGGGACCGAGCAGTACTTC. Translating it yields CASSWTFVGTEQYF.

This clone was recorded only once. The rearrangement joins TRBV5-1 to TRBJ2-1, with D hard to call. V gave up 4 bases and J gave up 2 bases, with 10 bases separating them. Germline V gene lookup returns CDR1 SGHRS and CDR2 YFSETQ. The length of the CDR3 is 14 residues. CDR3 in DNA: TGCGCCAGCAGCCCCCCAATTGCCTACAATGAGCAGTTCTTC. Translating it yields CASSPPIAYNEQFF.

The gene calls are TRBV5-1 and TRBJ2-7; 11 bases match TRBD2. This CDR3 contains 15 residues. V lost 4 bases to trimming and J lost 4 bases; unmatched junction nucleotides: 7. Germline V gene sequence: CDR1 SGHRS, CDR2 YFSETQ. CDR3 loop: CASSVTSGSVYEQYF. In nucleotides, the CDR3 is TGCGCCAGCAGCGTCACTAGCGGGAGCGTATACGAGCAGTACTTC.

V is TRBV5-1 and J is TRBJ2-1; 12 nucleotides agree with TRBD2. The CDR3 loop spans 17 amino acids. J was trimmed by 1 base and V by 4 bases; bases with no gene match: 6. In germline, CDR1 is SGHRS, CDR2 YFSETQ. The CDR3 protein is CASSLWTSGASYNEQFF. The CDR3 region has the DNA TGCGCCAGCAGCCTTTGGACTAGCGGGGCTTCCTACAATGAGCAGTTCTTC.

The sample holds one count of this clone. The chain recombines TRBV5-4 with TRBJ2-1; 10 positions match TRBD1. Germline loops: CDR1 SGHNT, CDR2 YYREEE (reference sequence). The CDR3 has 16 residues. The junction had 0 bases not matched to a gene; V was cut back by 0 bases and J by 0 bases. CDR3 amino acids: CASSLGTGGSYNEQFF. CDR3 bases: TGTGCCAGCAGCTTGGGGACAGGGGGCTCCTACAATGAGCAGTTCTTC.